Listed below are T cell receptor beta chains from one sample, sequenced in a study of blood T cell repertoires in COVID-19. Repertoires were generated with immunoSEQ multiplex PCR, while TCRdb's copy carries only in-frame clones and drops some. The data contain around 90,000 clones, about 80% of them singletons. Sequenced input: peripheral blood. Receptors were obtained from a human donor in a cohort sampled during active COVID-19. Each CDR3 is given with its conserved first and last residue. A D gene is named only where the DNA matches it firmly. Clone size, where shown, is once, few, many, or a class for clones that have expanded.

J gene: TRBJ2-7
D gene: TRBD2
V gene: TRBV7-9
clone size: NA
CDR3 DNA: TGTGCCAGCAGCCCCCCCAGGGAGGGCTACGAGCAGTACTTC
CDR3 protein: CASSPPREGYEQYF

J gene: TRBJ2-3
D gene: TRBD1
V gene: TRBV11-2
clone size: NA
CDR3 DNA: TGTGCCAGCAGCCGGGACAGAATTACAGATACGCAGTATTTT
CDR3 protein: CASSRDRITDTQYF

J gene: TRBJ2-7
D gene: NA
V gene: TRBV2
clone size: NA
CDR3 DNA: TGTGCCACAGGACAGGGAGGGATCGACGAGCAGTACTTC
CDR3 protein: CATGQGGIDEQYF

J gene: TRBJ2-7
D gene: TRBD2
V gene: TRBV7-2
clone size: NA
CDR3 DNA: TGTGCCAGCGCGGGAGGCTCCTACGAGCAGTACTTC
CDR3 protein: CASAGGSYEQYF

J gene: TRBJ2-7
D gene: NA
V gene: TRBV3-1/TRBV3-2
clone size: NA
CDR3 DNA: TGTGCCAGCAGCCAAACGGTTCTTTCCTACGAGCAGTACTTC
CDR3 protein: CASSQTVLSYEQYF

J gene: TRBJ1-5
D gene: NA
V gene: TRBV10-3
clone size: NA
CDR3 DNA: TGTGCCACCAACTCGCAAGGGGAGGGGCAGCCCCAGCATTTT
CDR3 protein: CATNSQGEGQPQHF

J gene: TRBJ1-4
D gene: TRBD1
V gene: TRBV20-1
clone size: once
CDR3 DNA: TGCAGTGCTAGTTATCGGGACAGGGGGCATGAAAAACTGTTTTTT
CDR3 protein: CSASYRDRGHEKLFF

J gene: TRBJ2-7
D gene: NA
V gene: TRBV6-5
clone size: few
CDR3 DNA: TGTGCCAGCAGTTACACCATACTGTCCTACGAGCAGTACTTC
CDR3 protein: CASSYTILSYEQYF

J gene: TRBJ1-1
D gene: NA
V gene: TRBV21-1
clone size: NA
CDR3 DNA: TGTGCCAGCAGCAAAGTTTTTAAGGGACAGGGGAACACTGAAGCTTTCTTT
CDR3 protein: CASSKVFKGQGNTEAFF

J gene: TRBJ2-1
D gene: TRBD2
V gene: TRBV9
clone size: NA
CDR3 DNA: TGTGCCAGCAGCCCCACCGGTAGCGGGACTAGAGAGCAGTTCTTC
CDR3 protein: CASSPTGSGTREQFF

J gene: TRBJ2-7
D gene: NA
V gene: TRBV28
clone size: NA
CDR3 DNA: TGTGCCAGCAGTTTGCCCCAGGGAACCTACGAGCAGTACTTC
CDR3 protein: CASSLPQGTYEQYF

J gene: TRBJ1-4
D gene: NA
V gene: TRBV6-5
clone size: NA
CDR3 DNA: TGTGCCACCCGACGCTCGGAGGGCAATGAAAAACTGTTTTTT
CDR3 protein: CATRRSEGNEKLFF

J gene: TRBJ1-4
D gene: TRBD1
V gene: TRBV27
clone size: NA
CDR3 DNA: TGTGCCAGCAGTTCTGCACAGGGGCCTAATGAAAAACTGTTTTTT
CDR3 protein: CASSSAQGPNEKLFF

J gene: TRBJ2-7
D gene: TRBD1
V gene: TRBV5-5
clone size: once
CDR3 DNA: TGTGCCAGCAGCGACGTAGTGGGACAGGGGAAATACGAGCAGTACTTC
CDR3 protein: CASSDVVGQGKYEQYF

J gene: TRBJ2-1
D gene: TRBD2
V gene: TRBV9
clone size: once
CDR3 DNA: TGTGCCAGCAGCGATAACCCGCCCCCCGGGATAGCGGGAGAGTGGGGGGGTACCTACAATGAGCAGTTCTTC
CDR3 protein: CASSDNPPPGIAGEWGGTYNEQFF

J gene: TRBJ2-7
D gene: TRBD2
V gene: TRBV11-2
clone size: NA
CDR3 DNA: TGTGCCAGCAGCTTACGCTCCCTAGCGGGAGTTACCTACGAGCAGTACTTC
CDR3 protein: CASSLRSLAGVTYEQYF

J gene: TRBJ2-5
D gene: TRBD2
V gene: TRBV7-3
clone size: NA
CDR3 DNA: TGTGCCAGCAGCCCACGGACTAGCGGGAGGGTAGAGACCCAGTACTTC
CDR3 protein: CASSPRTSGRVETQYF

J gene: TRBJ2-5
D gene: NA
V gene: TRBV7-9
clone size: few
CDR3 DNA: TGTGCCAGCAGCTTAGGGGTTAGCTTGGAGACCCAGTACTTC
CDR3 protein: CASSLGVSLETQYF

J gene: TRBJ2-7
D gene: TRBD2
V gene: TRBV20-1
clone size: few
CDR3 DNA: TGCAGTGCTAGTCGGGGGGTCTCCTACGAGCAGTACTTC
CDR3 protein: CSASRGVSYEQYF

J gene: TRBJ2-7
D gene: NA
V gene: TRBV27
clone size: NA
CDR3 DNA: TGTGCCAGCAGTACGAGAGTCGGGTACGAGCAGTACTTC
CDR3 protein: CASSTRVGYEQYF

J gene: TRBJ1-1
D gene: NA
V gene: TRBV20-1
clone size: NA
CDR3 DNA: TGCAGTGCTAGGGCGGGGTCTCTAGCTTTCTTT
CDR3 protein: CSARAGSLAFF

J gene: TRBJ2-7
D gene: NA
V gene: TRBV4-2
clone size: once
CDR3 DNA: TGTGCCAGCAGCCACATCAATGAGCCCCCCTACGAGCAGTACTTC
CDR3 protein: CASSHINEPPYEQYF

J gene: TRBJ2-7
D gene: NA
V gene: TRBV11-2
clone size: NA
CDR3 DNA: TGTGCCAGCAGCTTAGGTGTCAGAACCAGTTCCTACGAGCAGTACTTC
CDR3 protein: CASSLGVRTSSYEQYF

J gene: TRBJ1-5
D gene: NA
V gene: TRBV29-1
clone size: NA
CDR3 DNA: TGCAGCGTTGATACGGGGAAGAGCAATCAGCCCCAGCATTTT
CDR3 protein: CSVDTGKSNQPQHF

J gene: TRBJ2-1
D gene: TRBD2
V gene: TRBV5-1
clone size: once
CDR3 DNA: TGCGCCAGCAGCTCGACCCTAGCGGGCGGTGGTCTCTACAATGAGCAGTTCTTC
CDR3 protein: CASSSTLAGGGLYNEQFF

J gene: TRBJ2-3
D gene: NA
V gene: TRBV5-1
clone size: NA
CDR3 DNA: TGCGCCAGCAAAGACAGGTCTAGCACAGATACGCAGTATTTT
CDR3 protein: CASKDRSSTDTQYF

J gene: TRBJ2-7
D gene: NA
V gene: TRBV7-9
clone size: NA
CDR3 DNA: TGTGCCAGCAGCTCCGAACAGGGTTTTTACTCCTACGAGCAGTACTTC
CDR3 protein: CASSSEQGFYSYEQYF

J gene: TRBJ2-2
D gene: TRBD2
V gene: TRBV7-8
clone size: NA
CDR3 DNA: TGTGCCAGCAGCTTAGCCCCTAGCGGGGTCACCGGGGAGCTGTTTTTT
CDR3 protein: CASSLAPSGVTGELFF

J gene: TRBJ1-2
D gene: TRBD1
V gene: TRBV19
clone size: NA
CDR3 DNA: TGTGCCAGTAGTACCTCAGGGGGGAACTATGGCTACACCTTC
CDR3 protein: CASSTSGGNYGYTF

J gene: TRBJ2-7
D gene: NA
V gene: TRBV28
clone size: NA
CDR3 DNA: TGTGCCAGCAGCTTGTACAGGGCCTACGAGCAGTACTTC
CDR3 protein: CASSLYRAYEQYF

J gene: TRBJ1-1
D gene: NA
V gene: TRBV5-1
clone size: NA
CDR3 DNA: TGCGCCAGCAGCTTGCCTACACAGGGGAACACTGAAGCTTTCTTT
CDR3 protein: CASSLPTQGNTEAFF

J gene: TRBJ2-1
D gene: TRBD2
V gene: TRBV5-4
clone size: NA
CDR3 DNA: TGTGCCAGCAGCGGGGGACTAGCGGGGTTCAATGAGCAGTTCTTC
CDR3 protein: CASSGGLAGFNEQFF

J gene: TRBJ2-7
D gene: TRBD2
V gene: TRBV2
clone size: few
CDR3 DNA: TGTGCCAGCAGTCACCCGAGCGGGATCGCGGCCTACGAGCAGTACTTC
CDR3 protein: CASSHPSGIAAYEQYF

J gene: TRBJ2-7
D gene: TRBD2
V gene: TRBV4-1
clone size: NA
CDR3 DNA: TGCGCCAGCAATCCAGGACTAGCGGGAGTGTACGAGCAGTACTTC
CDR3 protein: CASNPGLAGVYEQYF

J gene: TRBJ2-2
D gene: NA
V gene: TRBV18
clone size: NA
CDR3 DNA: TGTGCCAGCTCACCTGGGACTGCGAACACCGGGGAGCTGTTTTTT
CDR3 protein: CASSPGTANTGELFF

J gene: TRBJ2-2
D gene: TRBD1
V gene: TRBV7-9
clone size: NA
CDR3 DNA: TGTGCCAGCAGCTACCGGGACAGGGGAACCGGGGAGCTGTTTTTT
CDR3 protein: CASSYRDRGTGELFF

J gene: TRBJ1-1
D gene: NA
V gene: TRBV5-6
clone size: NA
CDR3 DNA: TGTGCCAGCAGCTTGCAACAAGTTGGAGCTTTCTTT
CDR3 protein: CASSLQQVGAFF

J gene: TRBJ2-2
D gene: NA
V gene: TRBV6-5
clone size: NA
CDR3 DNA: TGTGCCAGCAGGCAGGTCAGGGAGCTGTTTTTT
CDR3 protein: CASRQVRELFF

J gene: TRBJ2-3
D gene: NA
V gene: TRBV5-1
clone size: NA
CDR3 DNA: TGCGCCAGCAGTTTCCGGCAGGGAGATACGCAGTATTTT
CDR3 protein: CASSFRQGDTQYF

J gene: TRBJ1-2
D gene: NA
V gene: TRBV7-8
clone size: few
CDR3 DNA: TGTGCCAGCAGTCCACAGGGTTGGTATGGCTACACCTTC
CDR3 protein: CASSPQGWYGYTF

J gene: TRBJ2-1
D gene: NA
V gene: TRBV6-6
clone size: NA
CDR3 DNA: TGTGCCAGCAGTCCCGACAGTCCTTCCTACAATGAGCAGTTCTTC
CDR3 protein: CASSPDSPSYNEQFF

J gene: TRBJ1-3
D gene: NA
V gene: TRBV5-4
clone size: NA
CDR3 DNA: TGTGCCAGCAGCTTACAGGACAGAGATAACACCATATATTTT
CDR3 protein: CASSLQDRDNTIYF

J gene: TRBJ1-1
D gene: NA
V gene: TRBV12-3/TRBV12-4
clone size: NA
CDR3 DNA: TGTGCCAGCAGTAATATGAACACTGAAGCTTTCTTT
CDR3 protein: CASSNMNTEAFF

J gene: TRBJ2-7
D gene: TRBD2
V gene: TRBV6-5
clone size: NA
CDR3 DNA: TGTGCCAGCACTAGCGGGACTTACGAGCAGTACTTC
CDR3 protein: CASTSGTYEQYF

J gene: TRBJ2-5
D gene: TRBD2
V gene: TRBV19
clone size: NA
CDR3 DNA: TGTGCCAGTAGCGGGACTAGCGGAGGAGAGACCCAGTACTTC
CDR3 protein: CASSGTSGGETQYF

J gene: TRBJ2-3
D gene: TRBD2
V gene: TRBV5-1
clone size: NA
CDR3 DNA: TGCGCCAGCAGCTCGACTAGCGGGGGGGATACGCAGTATTTT
CDR3 protein: CASSSTSGGDTQYF

J gene: TRBJ2-3
D gene: NA
V gene: TRBV7-9
clone size: NA
CDR3 DNA: TGTGCCAGCAGCTTTCGCCATGCTCTCAGGAGCGGTCGCACAGATACGCAGTATTTT
CDR3 protein: CASSFRHALRSGRTDTQYF

J gene: TRBJ1-2
D gene: NA
V gene: TRBV30
clone size: once
CDR3 DNA: TGTGCCTGGGGGAGGAGGGCGGACTATGGCTACACCTTC
CDR3 protein: CAWGRRADYGYTF

J gene: TRBJ2-7
D gene: NA
V gene: TRBV5-6
clone size: NA
CDR3 DNA: TGTGCCAGCAGCTCCACGGGGGTTTACGAGCAGTACTTC
CDR3 protein: CASSSTGVYEQYF

J gene: TRBJ2-1
D gene: TRBD2
V gene: TRBV30
clone size: NA
CDR3 DNA: TGTGCCTGGCAAACTAGCGGGACGGAGCAGTTCTTC
CDR3 protein: CAWQTSGTEQFF